This entry describes one TCR beta chain. This clonotype has only a few counts. Its antigen has not been determined. Base-call qualities are not available, and no considerably larger clone is one nucleotide away. The intended sense of this specimen's treatment or condition label: in vitro stimulation with specific CMV peptide epitopes to enrich CMV-specific T cells. CDR1 and CDR2 are drawn from the germline V gene (reference sequence): MNHNY, SVGAGI. The CDR3 goes from the cysteine to the phenylalanine over 17 residues. The DNA shown is the 51-base CDR3, in frame from base 1. V sheds 0 bases and J sheds 7 bases, leaving 19 bases between their ends. The instrument given in TCRdb is Illumina HiSeq 1500. TCRdb reanalyzed the raw reads on its own, using fastp at Q25 for trimming and MiXCR for clone calling, and kept in-frame beta chains. A single entry per CDR3 protein holds the most common genes and DNA from its merged rows. This sample holds hundreds of thousands of distinct CDR3 sequences; around a third were observed only once. The ten largest make up over 12% of the sample.

These data are taken from a study of T cell repertoires in cytomegalovirus infection (dated by TCRdb to the late 2010s). Regarding the research as a whole: Recently identified HLA-C-restricted CMV epitopes, whose presentation resists viral immunomodulation, were targeted by peptide stimulations together with well-studied HLA-B-restricted epitopes. Donor HLA type was relevant to the analysis, because carriage of CMV infection together with the matching HLA type was indicated by public TCR beta signatures. Broad study findings and their caveats: Carriers of CMV infection plus the relevant HLA type were discriminated by the cumulative frequency of public TCR beta family members in the study cohort and in an independent roughly 340-donor cohort. The ex vivo response was dominated by HLA-C-restricted CMV-specific TCR beta clonotypes, which also provided the single most frequent clonotype in two of eight donors.

This specimen consisted of cultured CD8+ T cells from PBMCs, obtained from culture after CMV antigen stimulation. Rearrangement joined TRBV6-6 to TRBJ2-1; confidence is insufficient to name the D gene. The sequence was collected from a human donor in good health (CMV status not recorded). Some clones in this sample may be carry-over from other donors' samples. The CDR3 is CASSYSLVGELGNEQFF. The nucleotide sequence reads TGTGCCAGCAGTTACTCGTTGGTCGGAGAATTAGGAAATGAGCAGTTCTTC.